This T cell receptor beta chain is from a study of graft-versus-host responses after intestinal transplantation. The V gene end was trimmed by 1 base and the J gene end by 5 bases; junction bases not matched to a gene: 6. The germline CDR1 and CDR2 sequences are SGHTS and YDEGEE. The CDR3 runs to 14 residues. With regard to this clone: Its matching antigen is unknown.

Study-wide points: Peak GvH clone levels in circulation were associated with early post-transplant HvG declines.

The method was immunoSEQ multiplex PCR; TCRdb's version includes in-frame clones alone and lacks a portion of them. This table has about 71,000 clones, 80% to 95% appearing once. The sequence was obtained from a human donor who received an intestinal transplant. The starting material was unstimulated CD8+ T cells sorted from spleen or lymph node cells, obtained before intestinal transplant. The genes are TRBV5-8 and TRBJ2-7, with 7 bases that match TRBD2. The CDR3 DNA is TGTGCCAGCAGCTTGAGGTGGGGGGGGAACGAGCAGTACTTC. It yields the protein CASSLRWGGNEQYF. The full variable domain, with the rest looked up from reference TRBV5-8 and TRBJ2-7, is EAGVTQSPTHLIKTRGQQATLRCSPISGHTSVYWYQQALGLGLQFLLWYDEGEERNRGNFPPRFSGRQFPNYSSELNVNALELEDSALYLCASSLRWGGNEQYFGPGTRLTVT.